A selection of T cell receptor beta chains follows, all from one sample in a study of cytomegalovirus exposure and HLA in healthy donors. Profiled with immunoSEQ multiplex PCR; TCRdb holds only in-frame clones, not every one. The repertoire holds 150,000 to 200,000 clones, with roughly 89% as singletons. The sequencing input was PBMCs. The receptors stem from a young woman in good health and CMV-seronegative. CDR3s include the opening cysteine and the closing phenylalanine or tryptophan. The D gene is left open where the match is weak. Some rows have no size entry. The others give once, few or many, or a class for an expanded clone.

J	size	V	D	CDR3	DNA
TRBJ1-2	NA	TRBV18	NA	CASSPTDRTNYGYTF	TGTGCCAGCTCTCCAACGGACAGAACTAACTATGGCTACACCTTC
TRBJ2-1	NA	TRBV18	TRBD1	CASSPGQPLNEQFF	TGTGCCAGCTCACCGGGACAGCCGCTCAATGAGCAGTTCTTC
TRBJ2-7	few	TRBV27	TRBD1	CASRGQGMWYEQYF	TGTGCCAGCAGAGGACAGGGGATGTGGTACGAGCAGTACTTC
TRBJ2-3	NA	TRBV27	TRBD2	CASTTSGGLGTQYF	TGTGCCAGTACGACTAGCGGGGGTTTAGGTACGCAGTATTTT
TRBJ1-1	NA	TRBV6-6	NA	CASSRGGNTEAFF	TGTGCCAGCAGTCGCGGCGGGAACACTGAAGCTTTCTTT
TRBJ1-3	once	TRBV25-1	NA	CASSDAGQIGNTIYF	TGTGCCAGCAGTGATGCAGGGCAAATAGGAAACACCATATATTTT
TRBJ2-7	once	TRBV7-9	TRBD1	CASSLAVGQTYEQYF	TGTGCCAGCAGCTTAGCGGTGGGACAGACCTACGAGCAGTACTTC
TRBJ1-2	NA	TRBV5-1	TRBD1	CASSSGTDTF	TGCGCCAGCAGCTCTGGGACAGACACCTTC
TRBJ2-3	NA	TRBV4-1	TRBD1	CASSQGAGQGAIGTDTQYF	TGCGCCAGCAGCCAAGGGGCCGGTCAGGGGGCTATAGGCACAGATACGCAGTATTTT
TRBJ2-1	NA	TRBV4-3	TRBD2	CASSQGLAAYNEQFF	TGCGCCAGCAGCCAGGGACTAGCCGCCTACAATGAGCAGTTCTTC
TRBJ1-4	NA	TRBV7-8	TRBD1	CASSLVVTGGADEKLFF	TGTGCCAGCAGCTTAGTTGTGACAGGGGGCGCGGATGAAAAACTGTTTTTT
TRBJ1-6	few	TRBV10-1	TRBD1	CASSDPGGNSPLHF	TGCGCCAGCAGTGATCCAGGGGGGAATTCACCCCTCCACTTT
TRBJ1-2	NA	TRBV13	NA	CASSLRGNYGYTF	TGTGCCAGCAGCTTACGGGGGAACTATGGCTACACCTTC
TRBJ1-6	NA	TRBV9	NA	CASSTGQSQNSPLHF	TGTGCCAGCAGCACAGGACAGTCTCAGAATTCACCCCTCCACTTT
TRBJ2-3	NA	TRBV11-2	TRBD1	CASSLVWLGQGRTDTQYF	TGTGCCAGCAGCTTAGTTTGGCTGGGACAGGGTCGCACAGATACGCAGTATTTT
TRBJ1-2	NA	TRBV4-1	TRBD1	CASSQDQRQGGYGYTF	TGCGCCAGCAGCCAAGATCAAAGGCAGGGGGGCTATGGCTACACCTTC
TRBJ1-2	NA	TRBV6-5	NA	CASSSVNYGYTF	TGTGCCAGCAGTTCAGTCAACTATGGCTACACCTTC
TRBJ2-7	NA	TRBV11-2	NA	CASSLDPRVLREQYF	TGTGCCAGCAGCTTGGATCCTCGGGTTCTAAGGGAGCAGTACTTC
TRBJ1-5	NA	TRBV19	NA	CASRDSLNQPQHF	TGTGCCAGTAGAGACAGCCTCAATCAGCCCCAGCATTTT
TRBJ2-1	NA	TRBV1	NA	CTSSQDPSGGRNEQFF	TGCACCAGCAGCCAAGATCCTAGCGGGGGACGCAATGAGCAGTTCTTC
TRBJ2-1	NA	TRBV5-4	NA	CASSLAFGTSYNEQFF	TGTGCCAGCAGCTTGGCGTTTGGGACATCCTACAATGAGCAGTTCTTC
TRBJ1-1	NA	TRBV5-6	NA	CASSRVPGSGNTEAFF	TGTGCCAGCAGCCGCGTCCCCGGATCGGGGAACACTGAAGCTTTCTTT
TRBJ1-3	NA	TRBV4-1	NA	CASSPSSGNTIYF	TGCGCCAGCAGCCCGAGCTCTGGAAACACCATATATTTT
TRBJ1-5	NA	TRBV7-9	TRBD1	CASSWTGDSNQPQHF	TGTGCCAGCAGCTGGACAGGAGATAGCAATCAGCCCCAGCATTTT
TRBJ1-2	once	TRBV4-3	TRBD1	CASSPTLDRVRRGYTF	TGCGCCAGCAGCCCAACGTTGGACAGGGTCCGTCGGGGCTACACCTTC
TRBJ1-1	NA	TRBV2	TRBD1	CASSLRTGNTEAFF	TGTGCCAGCAGTCTTCGGACAGGGAACACTGAAGCTTTCTTT
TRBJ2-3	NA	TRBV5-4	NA	CASNQEGGGTDTQYF	TGTGCCAGCAACCAAGAGGGGGGGGGCACAGATACGCAGTATTTT
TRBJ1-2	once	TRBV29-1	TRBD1	CSVGRGTGSIYGYTF	TGCAGCGTTGGGCGGGGGACAGGGTCAATCTATGGCTACACCTTC
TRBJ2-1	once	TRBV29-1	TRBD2	CSVEDGRGGRSEQFF	TGCAGCGTTGAAGATGGGCGGGGGGGGCGTAGTGAGCAGTTCTTC
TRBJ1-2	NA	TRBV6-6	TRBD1	CASSSGQGRGGYTF	TGTGCCAGCAGTAGCGGACAGGGAAGGGGTGGCTACACCTTC
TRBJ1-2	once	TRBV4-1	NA	CASSQTPGVVVAPTF	TGCGCCAGCAGCCAAACCCCAGGGGTTGTTGTGGCACCGACCTTC
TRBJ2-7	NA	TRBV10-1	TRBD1	CASSGIGPGGAYEQYF	TGCGCCAGCAGTGGGATAGGGCCAGGGGGTGCCTACGAGCAGTACTTC
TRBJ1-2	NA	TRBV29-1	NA	CSVDRGGAHGYTF	TGCAGCGTTGACCGCGGGGGGGCACATGGCTACACCTTC
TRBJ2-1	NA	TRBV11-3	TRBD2	CASSLGGGSSYNEQFF	TGTGCCAGCAGCTTAGGGGGGGGGAGCTCCTACAATGAGCAGTTCTTC
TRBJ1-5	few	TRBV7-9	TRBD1	CASSLALSDRDNQPQHF	TGTGCCAGCAGCTTAGCCCTCTCCGACAGGGACAATCAGCCCCAGCATTTT
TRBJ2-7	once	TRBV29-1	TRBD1	CSVVQGTHEQYF	TGCAGCGTTGTACAGGGGACCCACGAGCAGTACTTC
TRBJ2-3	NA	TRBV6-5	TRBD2	CASSYSGLARSDTQYF	TGTGCCAGCAGTTACTCGGGACTAGCGAGATCAGATACGCAGTATTTT